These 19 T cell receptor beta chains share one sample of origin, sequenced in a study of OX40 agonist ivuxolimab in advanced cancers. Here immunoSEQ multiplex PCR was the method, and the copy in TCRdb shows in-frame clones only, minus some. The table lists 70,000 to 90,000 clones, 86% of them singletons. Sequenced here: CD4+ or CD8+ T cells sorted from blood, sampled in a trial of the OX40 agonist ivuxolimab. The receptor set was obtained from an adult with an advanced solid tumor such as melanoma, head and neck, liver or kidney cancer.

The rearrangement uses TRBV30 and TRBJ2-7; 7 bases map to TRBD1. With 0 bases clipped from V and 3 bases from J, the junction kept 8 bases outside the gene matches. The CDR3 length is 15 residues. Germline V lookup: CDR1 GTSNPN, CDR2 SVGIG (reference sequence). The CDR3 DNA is TGTGCCTGGAGTGTACGTACAGGGGCAGGCTACGAGCAGTACTTC. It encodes CAWSVRTGAGYEQYF.

In DNA form, the CDR3 reads TGTGCCAGCAGCTTATGGGTTGGCACTGAAGCTTTCTTT. Translated: CASSLWVGTEAFF. J is TRBJ1-1 and V is TRBV7-8; D is unresolved. Germline CDR1 SGHVS, CDR2 FQNEAQ. The V end was cut by 2 bases, the J end by 4 bases, with 8 bases between. This CDR3 contains 13 residues.

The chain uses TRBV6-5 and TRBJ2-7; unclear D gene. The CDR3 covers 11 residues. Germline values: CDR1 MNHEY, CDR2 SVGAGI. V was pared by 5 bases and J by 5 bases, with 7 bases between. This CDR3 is CASSRLDEQYF. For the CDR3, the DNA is TGTGCCAGCAGTAGGTTGGACGAGCAGTACTTC.

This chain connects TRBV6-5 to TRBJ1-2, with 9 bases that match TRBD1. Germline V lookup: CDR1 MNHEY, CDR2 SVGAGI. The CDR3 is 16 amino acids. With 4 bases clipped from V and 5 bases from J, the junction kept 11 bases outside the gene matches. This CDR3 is CASSSPSSTGGYGYTF. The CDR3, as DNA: TGTGCCAGCAGTTCCCCATCTTCGACAGGGGGTTATGGCTACACCTTC.

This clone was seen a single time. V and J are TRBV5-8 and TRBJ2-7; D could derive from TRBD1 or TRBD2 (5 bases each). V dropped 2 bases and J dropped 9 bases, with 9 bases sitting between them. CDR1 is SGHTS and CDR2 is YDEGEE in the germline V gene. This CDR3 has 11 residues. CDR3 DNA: TGTGCCAGCAGCTTCGGGACGACGCAGTACTTC. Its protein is CASSFGTTQYF. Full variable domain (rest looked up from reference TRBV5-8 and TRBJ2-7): EAGVTQSPTHLIKTRGQQATLRCSPISGHTSVYWYQQALGLGLQFLLWYDEGEERNRGNFPPRFSGRQFPNYSSELNVNALELEDSALYLCASSFGTTQYFGPGTRLTVT.

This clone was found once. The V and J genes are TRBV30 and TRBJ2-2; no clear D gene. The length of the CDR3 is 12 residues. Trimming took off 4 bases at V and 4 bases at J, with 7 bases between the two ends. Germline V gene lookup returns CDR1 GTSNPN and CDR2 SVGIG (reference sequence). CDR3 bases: TGTGCCTGGATCCTGCTCACCGGGGAGCTGTTTTTT. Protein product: CAWILLTGELFF. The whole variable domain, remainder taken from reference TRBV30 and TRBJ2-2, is SQTIHQWPATLVQPVGSPLSLECTVEGTSNPNLYWYRQAAGRGLQLLFYSVGIGQISSEVPQNLSASRPQDRQFILSSKKLLLSDSGFYLCAWILLTGELFFGEGSRLTVL.

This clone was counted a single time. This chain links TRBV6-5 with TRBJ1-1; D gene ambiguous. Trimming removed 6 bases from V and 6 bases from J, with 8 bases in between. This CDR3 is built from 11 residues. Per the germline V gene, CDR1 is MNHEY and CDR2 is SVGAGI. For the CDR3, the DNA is TGTGCCAGCAGAAAGGGATCTGAAGCTTTCTTT. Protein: CASRKGSEAFF.

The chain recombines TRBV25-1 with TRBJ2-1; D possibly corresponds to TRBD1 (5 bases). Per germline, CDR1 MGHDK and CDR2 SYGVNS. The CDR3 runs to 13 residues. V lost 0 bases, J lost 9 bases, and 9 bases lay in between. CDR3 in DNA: TGTGCCAGCAGTGAATACCAGGGTGGTGAGCAGTTCTTC. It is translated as CASSEYQGGEQFF.

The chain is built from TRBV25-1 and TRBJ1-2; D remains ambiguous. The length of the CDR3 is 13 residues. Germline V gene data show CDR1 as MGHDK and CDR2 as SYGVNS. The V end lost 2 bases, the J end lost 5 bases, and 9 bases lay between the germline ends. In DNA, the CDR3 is TGTGCCAGCAGTGAACCGGGAGGGTATGGCTACACCTTC. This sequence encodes CASSEPGGYGYTF.

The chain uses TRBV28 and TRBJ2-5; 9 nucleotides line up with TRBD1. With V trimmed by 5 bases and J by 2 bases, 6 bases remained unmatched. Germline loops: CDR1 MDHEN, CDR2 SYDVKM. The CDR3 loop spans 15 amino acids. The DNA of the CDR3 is TGTGCCAGCAGTCCAGGGACAGGGTTGCAAGAGACCCAGTACTTC. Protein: CASSPGTGLQETQYF.

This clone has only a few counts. CDR3 protein: CATYRFRGGQETQYF. The CDR3 DNA follows: TGCGCCACCTATCGATTCAGGGGGGGTCAAGAGACCCAGTACTTC. The chain employs TRBV10-2 and TRBJ2-5; either TRBD1 or TRBD2 may fit D (7 bases each). V shed 10 bases and J shed 2 bases, with 20 bases lying between them. Germline CDR1 WSHSY, CDR2 SAAADI. The CDR3 has 15 residues.

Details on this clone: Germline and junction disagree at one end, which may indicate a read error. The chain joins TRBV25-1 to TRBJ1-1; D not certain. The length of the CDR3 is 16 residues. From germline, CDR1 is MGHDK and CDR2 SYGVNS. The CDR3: CASSDLGADMNSEAFF. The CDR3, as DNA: TGTGCCAGCAGTGATCTAGGTGCCGACATGAACAGTGAAGCTTTCTTT.

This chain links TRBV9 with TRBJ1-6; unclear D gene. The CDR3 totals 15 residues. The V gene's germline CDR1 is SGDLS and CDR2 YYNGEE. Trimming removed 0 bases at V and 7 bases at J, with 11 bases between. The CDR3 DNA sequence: TGTGCCAGCAGCGTAGGCCCATCTGGGAATTCACCCCTCCACTTT. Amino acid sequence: CASSVGPSGNSPLHF.

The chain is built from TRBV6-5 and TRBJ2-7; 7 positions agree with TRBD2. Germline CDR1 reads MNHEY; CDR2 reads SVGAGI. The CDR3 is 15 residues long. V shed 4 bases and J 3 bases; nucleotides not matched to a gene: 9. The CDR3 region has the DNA TGTGCCAGCAGTTCCGCCGCTAGCGGCAACTACGAGCAGTACTTC. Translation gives CASSSAASGNYEQYF.

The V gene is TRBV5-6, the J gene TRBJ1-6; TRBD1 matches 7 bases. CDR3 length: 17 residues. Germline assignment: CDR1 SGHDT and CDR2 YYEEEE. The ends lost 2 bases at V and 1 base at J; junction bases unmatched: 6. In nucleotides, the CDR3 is TGTGCCAGCAGCTTTACAGGGGTAGGTTCCTATAATTCACCCCTCCACTTT. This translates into CASSFTGVGSYNSPLHF.

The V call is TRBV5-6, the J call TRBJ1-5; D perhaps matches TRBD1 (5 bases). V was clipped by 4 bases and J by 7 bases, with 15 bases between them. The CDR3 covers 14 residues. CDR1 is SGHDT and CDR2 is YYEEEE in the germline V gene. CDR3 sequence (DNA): TGTGCCAGCAGCCGGGGGGGATCGGGGCAGCCCCAGCATTTT. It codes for CASSRGGSGQPQHF.

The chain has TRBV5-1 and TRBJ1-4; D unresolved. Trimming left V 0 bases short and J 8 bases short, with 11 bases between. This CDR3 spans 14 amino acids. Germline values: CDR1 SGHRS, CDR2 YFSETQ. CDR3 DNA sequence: TGCGCCAGCAGCTTGGGTGGAGGGAAGGAAAAACTGTTTTTT. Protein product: CASSLGGGKEKLFF.

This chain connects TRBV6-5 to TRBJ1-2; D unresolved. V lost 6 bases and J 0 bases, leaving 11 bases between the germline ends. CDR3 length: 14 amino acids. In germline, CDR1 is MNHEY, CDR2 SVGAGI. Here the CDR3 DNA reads TGTGCCAGCAGCGCTCGGGAAGCTAACTATGGCTACACCTTC. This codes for CASSAREANYGYTF.

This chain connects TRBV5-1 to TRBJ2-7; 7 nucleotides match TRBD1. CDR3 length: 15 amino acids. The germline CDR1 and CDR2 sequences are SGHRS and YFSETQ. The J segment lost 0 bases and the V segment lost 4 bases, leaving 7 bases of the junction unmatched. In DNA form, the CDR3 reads TGCGCCAGCAGCCCCCAGGGGGATAGCTCCTACGAGCAGTACTTC. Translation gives CASSPQGDSSYEQYF.